In its sample, the clone carrying this T cell receptor (beta chain) was seen many times. The sample belongs to a study of molecular identifiers for immune sequencing clone quantification. TCRdb reprocessed the PCR reads via MiXCR and lists one record per CDR3 protein. There are about 40,000 distinct CDR3 sequences in the sample; less than 20% occur only once, and 7% to 9% lies in the top ten. When naive CD8 T cells were sorted, they were gated as CD8+CD4-CCR7+CD45RA+. V was trimmed by 5 bases and J by 4 bases, leaving 20 bases between them. CDR1 and CDR2 (germline): SEHNR, FQNEAQ (reference sequence). The CDR3 is made up of 17 amino acids.

The chain employs TRBV7-9 and TRBJ2-2; the D gene is possibly TRBD1 (6 bases). Sequencing was carried out using naive CD8+ T cells from blood, with Jurkat cell RNA spiked in. Subset defined: FACS-sorted CD8+CD4-CCR7+CD45RA+ naive T cells. The sequence came from a human donor in good health. Some libraries in this study had Jurkat cell RNA spiked in. CDR3 in amino acids: CASSPYGASTGTGELFF. As DNA, the CDR3 is TGTGCCAGCAGCCCTTACGGGGCTTCGACAGGCACCGGGGAGCTGTTTTTT.